This T cell receptor (beta chain) was retrieved from a study of technical replicates of blood from several donors. Clones were read by immunoSEQ multiplex PCR, and TCRdb kept only the in-frame ones, dropping some. The sample has roughly 72,000 clones, about 90% seen once; the top ten hold 0.3% to 0.45%. Germline-derived CDR1 and CDR2 are MNHEY and SMNVEV (reference sequence). The CDR3 totals 19 residues. Trimming removed 7 bases at V and 0 bases at J, with 22 bases between. The chain employs TRBV27 and TRBJ2-6; tentative D call: TRBD1 (6 bases). The receptor's source is a human donor in good health. Material for sequencing was T cells isolated from PBMCs. This CDR3 reads CASTPFSGTPLSGANVLTF. CDR3 coding DNA: TGTGCCAGCACCCCATTTTCGGGGACACCTCTCTCTGGGGCCAACGTCCTGACTTTC.